The 9 T cell receptor beta chains below all came from one sample that was sequenced in a study of T-cell reconstitution after alpha-beta-depleted transplantation in children. As it was prepared, the TCRbeta library received unique molecular identifiers. TCRdb re-analysed the PCR reads in MiXCR, keeping a single row per CDR3 protein. The sample lists 490,000 or so distinct CDR3 sequences, roughly an eighth occurring once. The sequencing used PBMCs from the stem cell graft donor, collected from the stem cell graft. The source of these receptors is a human donor who donated a stem cell graft to a child with combined immunodeficiency.

The chain couples TRBV7-2 to TRBJ2-7, with a possible D match to TRBD1 (6 bases). The CDR3 length is 15 residues. Germline V gene lookup returns CDR1 SGHTA and CDR2 FQGNSA. V was shortened by 0 bases and J by 2 bases, with 11 bases between the two germline ends. The CDR3 bases are TGTGCCAGCAGCTTAGCCACAGGGCCGACCTACGAGCAGTACTTC. Its translation: CASSLATGPTYEQYF. Drawing the rest from reference TRBV7-2 and TRBJ2-7, the complete variable domain is GAGVSQSPSNKVTEKGKDVELRCDPISGHTALYWYRQSLGQGLEFLIYFQGNSAPDKSGLPSDRFSAERTGGSVSTLTIQRTQQEDSAVYLCASSLATGPTYEQYFGPGTRLTVT.

This clonotype was seen many times. This sequence joins TRBV7-3 and TRBJ2-3; no reliable D call. Per germline, CDR1 SGHTA and CDR2 FQGTGA. The CDR3 is made up of 16 amino acids. V lost 7 bases, J lost 0 bases, and 17 bases lay in between. Written as DNA, the CDR3 is TGTGCCAGCACCACCTCCGGCAACCCGAGCACAGATACGCAGTATTTT. Protein: CASTTSGNPSTDTQYF.

This clonotype was counted at least ten times. The rearrangement joins TRBV25-1 to TRBJ2-5; possibly TRBD1 or TRBD2 for D (5 bases each). CDR1 and CDR2 (germline): MGHDK, SYGVNS. The CDR3 sequence is 14 residues long. The germline V and J ends were trimmed by 2 bases and 5 bases, with 12 bases remaining between them. The CDR3: CASSETRGEETQYF. In DNA, the CDR3 is TGTGCCAGCAGTGAAACGAGGGGTGAGGAGACCCAGTACTTC.

There are a few counts of this clonotype. This sequence joins TRBV4-3 and TRBJ2-7; D ambiguous. This CDR3 has 13 amino acids. V was clipped by 1 base and J by 3 bases, with 7 bases between them. Germline V gene data show CDR1 as LGHNA and CDR2 as YSLEER. The CDR3 region has the DNA TGCGCCAGCAGCCAAGGGCTTGACTACGAGCAGTACTTC. Its protein is CASSQGLDYEQYF.

In DNA form, the CDR3 reads TGCGCCAGCAGCCCCCGGGTAGCACAATCCTACAATGAGCAGTTCTTC. This encodes CASSPRVAQSYNEQFF. V usage is TRBV4-3 and J usage is TRBJ2-1; D not certain. The CDR3 has 16 residues. Trimming removed 4 bases at V and 1 base at J, with 14 bases between. CDR1 is LGHNA and CDR2 is YSLEER in the germline V gene.

Many counts were recorded for this clonotype. This chain connects TRBV12-3 or TRBV12-4 to TRBJ2-2; no reliable D call. This CDR3 region has 12 residues. V gave up 1 base and J gave up 7 bases, with 4 bases separating them. The CDR3 protein is CASSLVRGELFF. For the CDR3, the DNA is TGTGCCAGCAGTTTAGTTCGCGGGGAGCTGTTTTTT.

The V gene is TRBV27, the J gene TRBJ2-1; possible D gene TRBD1, 7 bases. Trimming shortened V by 4 bases and J by 4 bases, and 17 bases separated the two germline ends. This CDR3 has 16 residues. The germline V gene encodes CDR1 MNHEY and CDR2 SMNVEV (reference sequence). CDR3 amino acids: CASSYRGTEVYNEQFF. CDR3 DNA sequence: TGTGCCAGCAGTTACCGCGGGACAGAGGTGTACAATGAGCAGTTCTTC.

In this sample, this clonotype turned up a few times. The chain is built from TRBV11-3 and TRBJ2-1; 7 bases fit TRBD2. With 5 bases clipped from V and 6 bases from J, the junction kept 10 bases outside the gene matches. The CDR3 length is 15 residues. Germline CDR1 reads SGHNT; CDR2 reads YENEEA. The CDR3 here is CASSLTRGGSNEQFF. Written as DNA, the CDR3 is TGTGCCAGCAGCCTCACCCGCGGGGGAAGCAATGAGCAGTTCTTC.

This clonotype was counted ten times or more. V is TRBV12-3 or TRBV12-4 and J is TRBJ1-5; a weak D match, TRBD1 (6 bases). With 2 bases removed from V and 0 bases from J, the gap between germline ends came to 8 bases. CDR3 length: 15 amino acids. In nucleotides, the CDR3 is TGTGCCAGCAGTTTAATGGGGGCTAGCAATCAGCCCCAGCATTTT. Protein sequence: CASSLMGASNQPQHF.